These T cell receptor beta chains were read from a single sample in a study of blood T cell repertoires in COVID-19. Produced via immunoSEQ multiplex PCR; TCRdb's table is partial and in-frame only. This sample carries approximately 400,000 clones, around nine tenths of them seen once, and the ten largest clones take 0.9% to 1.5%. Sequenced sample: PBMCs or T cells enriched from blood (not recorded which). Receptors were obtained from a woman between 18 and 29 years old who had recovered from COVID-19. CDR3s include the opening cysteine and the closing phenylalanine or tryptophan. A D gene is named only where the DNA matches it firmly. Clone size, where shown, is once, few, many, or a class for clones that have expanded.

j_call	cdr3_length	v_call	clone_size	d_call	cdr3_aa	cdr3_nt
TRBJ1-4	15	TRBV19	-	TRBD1	CASGRPGQGYEKLFF	TGTGCCAGTGGTCGACCGGGACAGGGGTATGAAAAACTGTTTTTT
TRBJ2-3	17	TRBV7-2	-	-	CASSLGVSNGGRDTQYF	TGTGCCAGCAGCTTAGGAGTTAGTAACGGGGGTAGGGATACGCAGTATTTT
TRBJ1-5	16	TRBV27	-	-	CASSKDRQPRHQPQHF	TGTGCCAGCAGTAAAGACAGGCAGCCTCGACATCAGCCCCAGCATTTT
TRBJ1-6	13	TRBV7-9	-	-	CASSLLYGSPLHF	TGTGCCAGCAGCCTCCTATACGGGTCACCCCTCCACTTT
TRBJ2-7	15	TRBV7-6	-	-	CASSPRITRGYEQYF	TGTGCCAGCAGCCCTCGCATAACCAGGGGCTACGAGCAGTACTTC
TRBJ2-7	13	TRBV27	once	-	CASRSQVSYEQYF	TGTGCCAGCAGGTCACAGGTCTCCTACGAGCAGTACTTC
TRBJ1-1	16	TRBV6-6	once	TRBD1	CASSPGTGVRNTEAFF	TGTGCCAGCAGTCCCGGGACAGGGGTTCGGAACACTGAAGCTTTCTTT
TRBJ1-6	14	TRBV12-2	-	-	CASRSGQIDSPLHF	TGTGCAAGTCGCTCGGGACAGATTGATTCACCCCTCCACTTT
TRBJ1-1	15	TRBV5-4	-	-	CASSLAGGQNTEAFF	TGTGCCAGCAGCTTGGCCGGGGGTCAGAACACTGAAGCTTTCTTT
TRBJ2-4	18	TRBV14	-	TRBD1	CASSQEGETGAFADIQYF	TGTGCCAGCAGCCAAGAGGGAGAAACAGGGGCATTCGCAGACATTCAGTACTTC
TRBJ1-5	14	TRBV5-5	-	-	CASSYRDPNQPQHF	TGTGCCAGCAGCTACAGGGACCCCAATCAGCCCCAGCATTTT
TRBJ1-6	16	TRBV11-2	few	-	CASSLYSGDGNSPLHF	TGTGCCAGCAGCTTGTACTCAGGGGACGGGAATTCACCCCTCCACTTT
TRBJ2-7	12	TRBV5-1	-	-	CASSTGDREQYF	TGCGCCAGCAGTACCGGTGATCGGGAGCAGTACTTC
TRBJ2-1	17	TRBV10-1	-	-	CASSEYPPGTIANEQFF	TGCGCCAGCAGTGAGTATCCTCCGGGAACTATCGCTAATGAGCAGTTCTTC
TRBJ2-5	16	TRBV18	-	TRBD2	CASSPPLRGGEETQYF	TGTGCCAGCTCACCACCATTGCGGGGGGGAGAAGAGACCCAGTACTTC
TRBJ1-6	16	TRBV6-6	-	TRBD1	CASSYGQGASNSPLHF	TGTGCCAGCAGTTACGGACAGGGGGCGAGCAATTCACCCCTCCACTTT
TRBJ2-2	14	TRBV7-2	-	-	CASSPTRFPGELFF	TGTGCCAGCAGCCCGACTAGGTTCCCCGGGGAGCTGTTTTTT
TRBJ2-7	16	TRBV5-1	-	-	CASSLGYRGASYEQYF	TGCGCCAGCAGCTTGGGATACCGGGGGGCATCCTACGAGCAGTACTTC
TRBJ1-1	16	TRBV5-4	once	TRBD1	CASSLRGGQGKTEAFF	TGTGCCAGCAGCCTTAGGGGAGGACAGGGCAAAACTGAAGCTTTCTTT
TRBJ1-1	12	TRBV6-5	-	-	CASGRGGTEAFF	TGTGCCAGCGGGAGGGGGGGCACTGAAGCTTTCTTT
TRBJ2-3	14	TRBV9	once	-	CASSDPGHTDTQYF	TGTGCCAGCAGCGACCCTGGCCACACAGATACGCAGTATTTT
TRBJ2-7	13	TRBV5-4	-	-	CASSPWAGREQYF	TGTGCCAGCAGCCCATGGGCGGGGAGGGAGCAGTACTTC
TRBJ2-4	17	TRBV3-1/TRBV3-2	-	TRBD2	CASSQFSGVVAKNIQYF	TGTGCCAGCAGCCAATTTAGCGGGGTTGTAGCCAAAAACATTCAGTACTTC
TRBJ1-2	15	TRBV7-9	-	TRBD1	CASSLVGTENYGYTF	TGTGCCAGCAGCTTAGTGGGGACAGAAAACTATGGCTACACCTTC
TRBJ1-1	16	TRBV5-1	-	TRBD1	CASSSRQGIRDTEAFF	TGCGCCAGCAGCAGCCGACAGGGAATAAGGGACACTGAAGCTTTCTTT
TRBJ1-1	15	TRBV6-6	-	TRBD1	CASSYVWTGHTEAFF	TGTGCCAGCAGTTACGTATGGACAGGGCATACTGAAGCTTTCTTT
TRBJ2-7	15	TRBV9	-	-	CASSAPGGAGYEQYF	TGTGCCAGCAGCGCACCGGGGGGCGCGGGGTACGAGCAGTACTTC
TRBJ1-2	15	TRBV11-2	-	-	CASTGGASTLYGYTF	TGTGCCAGCACCGGGGGGGCCTCAACCCTCTATGGCTACACCTTC
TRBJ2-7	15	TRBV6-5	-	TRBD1	CASSSAGTGTYEQYF	TGTGCCAGCAGTTCCGCCGGGACAGGGACCTACGAGCAGTACTTC
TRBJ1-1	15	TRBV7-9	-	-	CASSTPAVLNTEAFF	TGTGCCAGCAGCACGCCGGCGGTCCTGAACACTGAAGCTTTCTTT
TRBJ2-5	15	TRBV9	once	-	CASSVGGRLGETQYF	TGTGCCAGCAGCGTAGGGGGGAGGCTAGGGGAGACCCAGTACTTC
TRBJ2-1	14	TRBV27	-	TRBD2	CASSYRLAVNEQFF	TGTGCCAGCAGTTATAGGCTAGCGGTAAATGAGCAGTTCTTC
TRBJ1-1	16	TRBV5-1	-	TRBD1	CASSDRGNPGGTEAFF	TGCGCCAGTTCGGACAGGGGGAATCCCGGGGGCACTGAAGCTTTCTTT
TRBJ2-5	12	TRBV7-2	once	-	CASSHGWETQYF	TGTGCCAGCAGCCACGGGTGGGAGACCCAGTACTTC
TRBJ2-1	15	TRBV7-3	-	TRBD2	CASSLEAGGPHEQFF	TGTGCCAGCAGCTTAGAAGCGGGGGGGCCGCATGAGCAGTTCTTC
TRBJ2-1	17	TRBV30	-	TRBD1	CAWSQYRGTGAHNEQFF	TGTGCCTGGAGCCAATATAGGGGGACAGGGGCTCACAATGAGCAGTTCTTC
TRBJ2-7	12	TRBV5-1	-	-	CASTRGGEEQYF	TGCGCCAGCACGCGCGGGGGCGAGGAGCAGTACTTC
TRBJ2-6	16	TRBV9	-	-	CASTLTPGAGANVLTF	TGTGCCAGCACCCTAACCCCGGGGGCTGGGGCCAACGTCCTGACTTTC
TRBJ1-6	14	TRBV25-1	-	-	CASNEGPRRTPLHF	TGTGCCAGCAACGAGGGTCCTCGTAGGACACCCCTCCACTTT
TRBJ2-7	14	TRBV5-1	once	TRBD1	CASSHGQGAYEQYF	TGCGCCAGCAGCCATGGACAGGGGGCATACGAGCAGTACTTC
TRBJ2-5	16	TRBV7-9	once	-	CASSPGSGGLSETQYF	TGTGCCAGCAGCCCGGGGTCGGGGGGCCTCTCAGAGACCCAGTACTTC
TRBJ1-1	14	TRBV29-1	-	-	CSVETVGLDTEAFF	TGCAGCGTGGAAACAGTAGGACTCGACACTGAAGCTTTCTTT
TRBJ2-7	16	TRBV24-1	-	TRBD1	CATSDPWTGGSYEQYF	TGTGCCACCAGTGATCCTTGGACAGGGGGTAGCTACGAGCAGTACTTC
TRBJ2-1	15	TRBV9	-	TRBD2	CATAPSGDYYNEQFF	TGTGCCACTGCACCTAGCGGGGACTACTACAATGAGCAGTTCTTC
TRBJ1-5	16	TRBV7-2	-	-	CASSLWSVAGNQPQHF	TGTGCCAGCAGCTTATGGTCGGTGGCCGGGAATCAGCCCCAGCATTTT
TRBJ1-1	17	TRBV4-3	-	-	CASSQDLVGGFSTEAFF	TGCGCCAGCAGCCAAGATCTCGTCGGCGGCTTCTCGACTGAAGCTTTCTTT